The 3 T cell receptor beta chains in this list originate from one sample, sequenced in a study of control samples from healthy donors and cancer patients. This table comes from immunoSEQ multiplex PCR, and its TCRdb copy is limited to in-frame clones, with some not included. The sample includes some 160,000 clones, approximately 96% of them seen just once. The sequenced sample consisted of blood. The receptors stem from a woman in her thirties or forties in good health.

The V call is TRBV6-5, the J call TRBJ1-4; the match to TRBD1 covers 8 bases. The CDR3 is made up of 14 amino acids. Per the germline V gene, CDR1 is MNHEY and CDR2 is SVGAGI. V was pared by 8 bases and J by 6 bases, with 8 bases of the junction left unmatched. CDR3 in DNA: TGTGCCAGCCGCTCGACAGGGGCGTATGAAAAACTGTTTTTT. Protein: CASRSTGAYEKLFF.

This chain connects TRBV6-5 to TRBJ2-2, with D unresolved. The ends were cut back, 7 bases at V and 5 bases at J, with 14 bases in the middle. Germline-derived CDR1 and CDR2 are MNHEY and SVGAGI. The CDR3 loop spans 14 amino acids. The DNA of the CDR3 is TGTGCCAGCATGACGATATTGGGGACCGGGGAGCTGTTTTTT. This translates into CASMTILGTGELFF.

This clone was seen only once. The V and J genes are TRBV15 and TRBJ1-6; tentative D call: TRBD1 (6 bases). CDR3 length equals 15 residues. Germline V gene data show CDR1 as LNHNV and CDR2 as YYDKDF (reference sequence). V lost 1 base and J lost 6, with 10 bases in between. The CDR3 loop reads CATSRVQGSNSPLHF. CDR3 nucleotides: TGTGCCACCAGCAGAGTGCAGGGGAGTAATTCACCCCTCCACTTT.